This TCR beta chain is drawn from a study of neoadjuvant anti-PD-1 for oral cavity cancer. In the study overall: Patients mostly received three to four biweekly nivolumab doses at 3 mg/kg before surgery.

This clone was detected only a few times. This CDR3 comprises 14 residues. Germline-derived CDR1 and CDR2 are SGHVS and FQNEAQ. After removal of 2 bases from V and 9 bases from J, the junction contained 5 bases not matched to a gene. Clones were sequenced by immunoSEQ multiplex PCR, and TCRdb holds only the in-frame ones, with some missing. The repertoire includes some 22,000 clones, roughly 30% of them detected once, and about 17% sits in the top ten. Time point meaning: after neoadjuvant nivolumab, at surgical resection. The genes are TRBV7-8 and TRBJ2-7; 12 bases are a match to TRBD2. This receptor was taken from a person between 35 and 79 years old with oral cavity squamous cell carcinoma. Sequencing was performed on tumor tissue, taken after nivolumab (anti-PD-1) treatment. The CDR3 DNA reads TGTGCCAGCAGCTTATTGCTAGCGGGAGGGTCGCAGTACTTC. Encoded protein: CASSLLLAGGSQYF.